This T cell receptor (beta chain) was sequenced during a study of beta chain features in type 1 diabetes. A few counts support this clone. The V segment lost 7 bases and the J segment 6 bases; nucleotides outside the gene matches: 8. The CDR3 consists of 13 residues. Germline CDR1 is LNHDA and CDR2 is SQIVND (reference sequence). Since all of the isolated RNA was reverse transcribed, expressed TCRB transcripts were what got sequenced. The assay was immunoSEQ multiplex PCR, and TCRdb's table has in-frame clones only and misses some. The sample contains about 180,000 clones, around an eighth of which appear only once.

The clonotype originates from a woman aged 18-29 years in good health. The sample was central memory CD4+ T cells from blood. The chain has TRBV19 and TRBJ2-7; 8 bases map to TRBD2. CDR3 nucleotides: TGTGCCAGTAAGGGACTAGGGGCTTCCGAGCAGTACTTC. It is translated as CASKGLGASEQYF.